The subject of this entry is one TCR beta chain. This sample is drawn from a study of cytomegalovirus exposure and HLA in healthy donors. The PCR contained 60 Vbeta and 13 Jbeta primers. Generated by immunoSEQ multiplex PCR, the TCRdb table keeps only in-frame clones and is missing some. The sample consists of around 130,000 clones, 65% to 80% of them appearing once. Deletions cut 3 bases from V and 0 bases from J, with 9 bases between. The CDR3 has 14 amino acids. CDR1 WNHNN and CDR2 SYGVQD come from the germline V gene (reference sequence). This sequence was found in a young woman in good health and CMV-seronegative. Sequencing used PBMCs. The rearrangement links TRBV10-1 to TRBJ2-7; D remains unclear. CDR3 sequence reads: CASSDVAGSYEQYF. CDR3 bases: TGCGCCAGCAGTGATGTCGCCGGCTCCTACGAGCAGTACTTC.